This TCR beta chain appears in the sequencing data of a study of a mutant IDH1 vaccine in newly diagnosed glioma. Worth noting for this clone: Its antigen is still unknown.

Specified time point: baseline, week 1 (first vaccination visit). The sample's treatment: pre-vaccination baseline after standard-of-care therapy. Produced via immunoSEQ multiplex PCR; TCRdb's table is partial and in-frame only. The sample has 30,000 to 40,000 clones, 75% to 85% seen once. Study-level results: In around 93% of patients, immune responses induced by the vaccine occurred.

This TCR was recovered from a man aged 35-49 years with glioma. Some clones in this sample may be carry-over from other donors' samples. The specimen comprised PBMCs, sampled from a glioma patient treated with radiotherapy, temozolomide or both.

CDR3 residues: CASSYTGTATNYGYTF. The CDR3 DNA reads TGTGCCAGCAGTTACACCGGGACAGCTACTAACTATGGCTACACCTTC. V gene TRBV6-5 combines with J gene TRBJ1-2, with 7 bases fitting TRBD1. The ends lost 2 bases at V and 0 bases at J; junction bases unmatched: 6. Germline-derived CDR1 and CDR2 are MNHEY and SVGAGI. This CDR3 has 16 residues.